These 13 T cell receptor beta chains originate from one sample sequenced in a study of blood T cell repertoires in COVID-19. TCRdb's copy holds only in-frame clones and misses some; the assay was immunoSEQ multiplex PCR. The top ten hold approximately 2% of the sample, which has about 170,000 clones, more than 75% seen once. Sequences were obtained from peripheral blood. Receptors were obtained from a man between 50 and 59 years old who had recovered from COVID-19.

This clone was recorded once. The chain links TRBV5-1 to TRBJ2-5, with TRBD1 identical over 9 bases. Germline V lookup: CDR1 SGHRS, CDR2 YFSETQ. V shed 4 bases, J shed 5 bases, and the junction held 3 bases outside the gene matches. The CDR3 has 13 residues. The chain's CDR3 is CASSGGTGETQYF. CDR3 DNA: TGCGCCAGCAGCGGTGGGACAGGGGAGACCCAGTACTTC.

This clone appeared a single time. The chain links TRBV18 to TRBJ1-2; 11 bases are shared with TRBD1. V lost 3 bases to trimming and J lost 7 bases; unmatched junction nucleotides: 7. The CDR3 contains 15 residues. Germline V gene lookup returns CDR1 KGHSH and CDR2 LQKENI. CDR3 nucleotide sequence: TGTGCCAGCTCACCCCTCGGACAGGGGGCCGGTGGCTACACCTTC. Translating it yields CASSPLGQGAGGYTF.

The V and J genes are TRBV5-6 and TRBJ2-6; 10 bases fit TRBD1. V shed 0 bases, J shed 4 bases, and the junction held 10 bases outside the gene matches. This CDR3 is built from 19 residues. Germline CDR1 and CDR2: SGHDT and YYEEEE. This chain's CDR3 is CASSLVGRTGGRGANVLTF. Written as DNA, the CDR3 is TGTGCCAGCAGCTTGGTGGGTCGGACAGGGGGACGAGGGGCCAACGTCCTGACTTTC. Full variable domain (remainder filled in from reference TRBV5-6 and TRBJ2-6): DAGVTQSPTHLIKTRGQQVTLRCSPKSGHDTVSWYQQALGQGPQFIFQYYEEEERQRGNFPDRFSGHQFPNYSSELNVNALLLGDSALYLCASSLVGRTGGRGANVLTFGAGSRLTVL.

This chain connects TRBV7-9 to TRBJ1-6; D is uncertain. Per the germline V gene, CDR1 is SEHNR and CDR2 is FQNEAQ (reference sequence). Trimming took off 0 bases at V and 10 bases at J, with 4 bases between the two ends. This CDR3 contains 12 residues. CDR3 sequence: CASSLAASPLHF. CDR3 sequence (DNA): TGTGCCAGCAGCTTAGCGGCCTCACCCCTCCACTTT. Combining the CDR3 with reference TRBV7-9 and TRBJ1-6 gives the whole variable domain DTGVSQNPRHKITKRGQNVTFRCDPISEHNRLYWYRQTLGQGPEFLTYFQNEAQLEKSRLLSDRFSAERPKGSFSTLEIQRTEQGDSAMYLCASSLAASPLHFGNGTRLTVT.

DNA for the CDR3: TGTGCCAGCAGCGGGCTGACTAGCGCTGAGAGGACAGATACGCAGTATTTT. It is translated as CASSGLTSAERTDTQYF. J is TRBJ2-3 and V is TRBV7-6; the match to TRBD2 covers 8 bases. The ends lost 5 bases at V and 3 bases at J; junction bases unmatched: 13. The CDR3 is made up of 17 amino acids. CDR1 is SGHVS and CDR2 is FNYEAQ in the germline V gene.

The genes are TRBV29-1 and TRBJ1-5; TRBD1 agrees at 11 bases. The CDR3 consists of 13 residues. J gave up 3 bases and V 7 bases, and 2 bases lay outside the gene matches. Looked up from germline, CDR1 is SQVTM and CDR2 is ANQGSEA. CDR3 coding DNA: TGCAGCGCGGGACAGGGGGACAATCAGCCCCAGCATTTT. Translating it yields CSAGQGDNQPQHF.

The chain links TRBV10-3 to TRBJ2-5; 8 bases map to TRBD1. The V gene end was trimmed by 3 bases and the J gene end by 5 bases; junction bases not matched to a gene: 8. Germline V gives CDR1 ENHRY, CDR2 SYGVKD. This CDR3 region has 15 residues. The CDR3 DNA sequence: TGTGCCATCAGTGAAGGATCAGGGGGCCGGGAGACCCAGTACTTC. It encodes CAISEGSGGRETQYF.

V and J are TRBV4-3 and TRBJ1-1, with D uncertain. Trimming took off 6 bases at V and 6 bases at J, with 11 bases between the two ends. CDR1 LGHNA and CDR2 YSLEER come from the germline V gene. This CDR3 has 12 amino acids. CDR3: CASRGDGSEAFF. CDR3 bases: TGCGCCAGCAGAGGCGACGGGTCTGAAGCTTTCTTT.

The CDR3 region is CASSIGGTGENQPQHF. DNA for the CDR3: TGTGCCAGTAGTATAGGGGGGACAGGGGAAAATCAGCCCCAGCATTTT. This chain uses TRBV19 with TRBJ1-5; 10 bases line up with TRBD1. The CDR3 runs to 16 residues. CDR1 is LNHDA, CDR2 SQIVND, per germline (reference sequence). J lost 4 bases, V lost 1 base, and 4 bases had no gene match.

The V call is TRBV11-2, the J call TRBJ1-1; D not certain. V lost 5 bases, J lost 5 bases, and 12 bases lay in between. The CDR3 is 13 amino acids. The germline V gene encodes CDR1 SGHAT and CDR2 FQNNGV. CDR3 coding DNA: TGTGCCAGCAGCGCCGGTGTGATGACTGAAGCTTTCTTT. Protein sequence: CASSAGVMTEAFF.

CDR3 sequence: CASSSSRVFNEKLFF. The CDR3 DNA follows: TGTGCCAGCAGTTCAAGCAGGGTCTTTAATGAAAAACTGTTTTTT. The chain employs TRBV6-5 and TRBJ1-4, with D tentatively TRBD1 (5 bases). Per the germline V gene, CDR1 is MNHEY and CDR2 is SVGAGI. Trimming shortened V by 4 bases and J by 4 bases, and 13 bases separated the two germline ends. This CDR3 has 15 residues.

Written as DNA, the CDR3 is TGTGCCAGCAGAAAAGCGGAGGGGCGGAACACTGAAGCTTTCTTT. Translating it yields CASRKAEGRNTEAFF. This chain links TRBV14 with TRBJ1-1; TRBD1 is a possible D gene (5 bases). V was pared by 6 bases and J by 1 base, with 15 bases between. This CDR3 is built from 15 residues. The germline gives CDR1 SGHDN, CDR2 FVKESK. Combining the CDR3 with reference TRBV14 and TRBJ1-1 gives the whole variable domain EAGVTQFPSHSVIEKGQTVTLRCDPISGHDNLYWYRRVMGKEIKFLLHFVKESKQDESGMPNNRFLAERTGGTYSTLKVQPAELEDSGVYFCASRKAEGRNTEAFFGQGTRLTVV.

The CDR3 nucleotides read TGTGCCAGCAGTTACTTGGACAGGGTGGTGCAGCCCCAGCATTTT. Encoded protein: CASSYLDRVVQPQHF. V usage is TRBV6-5 and J usage is TRBJ1-5; 8 bases are shared with TRBD1. The CDR3 loop spans 15 amino acids. Germline CDR1 reads MNHEY; CDR2 reads SVGAGI. V lost 1 base, J lost 7 bases, and 6 bases stayed unmatched.